The 30 T cell receptor beta chains listed next were all sequenced from one sample in a study of blood T cell repertoires in COVID-19. Measured with immunoSEQ multiplex PCR; TCRdb has only the in-frame clones, and not every one. The data contain about 120,000 clones, 86% of them singletons. The sample was peripheral blood. All receptors derive from a middle-aged man with acute or convalescent COVID-19.

This clone appeared a single time. The V and J genes are TRBV30 and TRBJ1-2; D might be TRBD1 (6 bases). CDR1 GTSNPN and CDR2 SVGIG come from the germline V gene (reference sequence). With 0 bases removed from V and 4 bases from J, the gap between germline ends came to 18 bases. The length of the CDR3 is 16 residues. DNA of the CDR3: TGTGCCTGGAGTGTACCGGGGGGCGCTTCTGGCTATGGCTACACCTTC. The encoded protein is CAWSVPGGASGYGYTF.

The gene calls are TRBV3-1 (or the pseudogene TRBV3-2) and TRBJ2-4; no clear D. This CDR3 spans 15 amino acids. The V and J ends lost 11 bases and 0 bases respectively, with 17 bases between them. Germline V gene sequence: CDR1 LGHDT, CDR2 YNNKEL (reference sequence). The CDR3 region has the DNA TGTGCCGGGCTGTGGTCTCGGCTAGCCAAAAACATTCAGTACTTC. This sequence encodes CAGLWSRLAKNIQYF.

The chain couples TRBV27 to TRBJ1-1, with TRBD1 identical over 9 bases. The CDR3 is 13 amino acids. CDR1 is MNHEY and CDR2 is SMNVEV in the germline V gene (reference sequence). J lost 8 bases, V lost 6 bases, and 7 bases had no gene match. For the CDR3, the DNA is TGTGCCAGCAGGCGGGACAGGGCCCCCGAAGCTTTCTTT. It is translated as CASRRDRAPEAFF.

This rearrangement joins TRBV9 to TRBJ2-1; TRBD2 matches at 14 bases. The CDR3 totals 17 residues. The germline CDR1 and CDR2 sequences are SGDLS and YYNGEE. V shed 2 bases, J shed 8 bases, and the junction held 9 bases outside the gene matches. The CDR3 reads CASSVSGTSGRRDEQFF. DNA of the CDR3: TGTGCCAGCAGCGTCTCCGGGACTAGCGGGAGAAGGGATGAGCAGTTCTTC.

This clone was counted between two and nine times. The chain is built from TRBV4-3 and TRBJ1-2; no firm D call. V lost 1 base and J 2 bases, leaving 8 bases between the germline ends. This CDR3 contains 14 residues. The germline V gene has CDR1 LGHNA and CDR2 YSLEER. The CDR3 nucleotides read TGCGCCAGCAGCCAAGGGGGAGGAAACTATGGCTACACCTTC. This encodes CASSQGGGNYGYTF.

The chain couples TRBV18 to TRBJ1-1, with D maybe TRBD1 (6 bases). This CDR3 has 15 amino acids. CDR1 is KGHSH and CDR2 is LQKENI in the germline V gene. V was cut by 3 bases and J by 2 bases, with 13 bases left in between. The CDR3 protein is CASSPVQGLNTEAFF. In nucleotides, the CDR3 is TGTGCCAGCTCACCGGTACAGGGTTTAAACACTGAAGCTTTCTTT.

This rearrangement joins TRBV11-2 to TRBJ2-1, with D tentatively TRBD2 (6 bases). Per germline, CDR1 SGHAT and CDR2 FQNNGV. The V end was cut by 8 bases, the J end by 3 bases, with 14 bases between. CDR3 length equals 14 residues. This CDR3 reads CASHPGEVYNEQFF. The DNA of the CDR3 is TGTGCCAGCCACCCCGGGGAGGTCTACAATGAGCAGTTCTTC.

The gene calls are TRBV12-3 or TRBV12-4 and TRBJ1-1, with D uncertain. The V end was cut by 2 bases, the J end by 4 bases, with 8 bases between. CDR3 size: 13 residues. The CDR3 DNA reads TGTGCCAGCAGTTTAAATCCAGGCACTGAAGCTTTCTTT. Its protein product is CASSLNPGTEAFF.

J is TRBJ2-1 and V is TRBV15; 7 bases match TRBD1. CDR3 size: 15 residues. Per germline, CDR1 LNHNV and CDR2 YYDKDF (reference sequence). The V gene end was trimmed by 3 bases and the J gene end by 7 bases; junction bases not matched to a gene: 9. This chain's CDR3 is CATSRDKGAGNEQFF. The DNA of the CDR3 is TGTGCCACCAGCAGGGACAAGGGGGCTGGAAATGAGCAGTTCTTC. Full variable domain (outside the CDR3, taken from reference TRBV15 and TRBJ2-1): DAMVIQNPRYQVTQFGKPVTLSCSQTLNHNVMYWYQQKSSQAPKLLFHYYDKDFNNEADTPDNFQSRRPNTSFCFLDIRSPGLGDTAMYLCATSRDKGAGNEQFFGPGTRLTVL.

V and J are TRBV21-1 and TRBJ2-6; TRBD2, the table's D call, was not compared with the DNA. TRBV21-1 constitutes a pseudogene. This CDR3 region has 17 residues. CDR3 sequence reads: CASSKERVSSGANVLTF. DNA of the CDR3: TGTGCCAGCAGCAAAGAGCGGGTAAGCTCTGGGGCCAACGTCCTGACTTTC.

The CDR3 reads CASSFDRVLTEAFF. For the CDR3, the DNA is TGCGCCAGCAGCTTTGACAGGGTTCTCACTGAAGCTTTCTTT. This chain uses TRBV4-3 with TRBJ1-1; 7 bases are a match to TRBD1. The trim removed 5 bases at V and 4 bases at J, leaving 7 bases unmatched. This CDR3 spans 14 amino acids. Per the germline V gene, CDR1 is LGHNA and CDR2 is YSLEER.

This clone turned up a few times. The chain joins TRBV19 to TRBJ1-5; D not resolved. The CDR3 covers 13 residues. Germline V gives CDR1 LNHDA, CDR2 SQIVND (reference sequence). V lost 3 bases and J lost 3, with 6 bases in between. Here the CDR3 reads CASSIGPNQPQHF. The CDR3 DNA is TGTGCCAGTAGTATTGGGCCCAATCAGCCCCAGCATTTT.

The chain employs TRBV19 and TRBJ1-2; no definite D call. CDR1 is LNHDA and CDR2 is SQIVND in the germline V gene (reference sequence). This CDR3 spans 16 amino acids. The V gene lost 3 bases and the J gene lost 8 bases, with 22 bases spanning the gap. The CDR3 protein is CASSISRNRDLGGYTF. The CDR3 nucleotides are TGTGCCAGTAGTATTAGCCGGAACCGGGATCTAGGAGGCTACACCTTC.

In this sample, this clone turned up once. The V gene is TRBV5-6, the J gene TRBJ2-5; TRBD1 aligns across 8 bases. V was pared by 0 bases and J by 4 bases, with 8 bases of the junction left unmatched. The CDR3 is 16 amino acids. The germline CDR1 and CDR2 sequences are SGHDT and YYEEEE. CDR3 DNA: TGTGCCAGCAGCTTGGCCGTCAGGGGGCGCCGAGAGACCCAGTACTTC. Translated, it gives CASSLAVRGRRETQYF. The variable domain in full, with the rest retrieved from reference TRBV5-6 and TRBJ2-5, is DAGVTQSPTHLIKTRGQQVTLRCSPKSGHDTVSWYQQALGQGPQFIFQYYEEEERQRGNFPDRFSGHQFPNYSSELNVNALLLGDSALYLCASSLAVRGRRETQYFGPGTRLLVL.

The chain recombines TRBV24-1 with TRBJ1-2; 8 bases fit TRBD1. The CDR3 sequence is 15 residues long. V lost 3 bases, J lost 5 bases, and 7 bases stayed unmatched. Germline V gene data show CDR1 as KGHDR and CDR2 as SFDVKD. DNA of the CDR3: TGTGCCACCAGTGATGACAGGGGATTGGGGTATGGCTACACCTTC. This encodes CATSDDRGLGYGYTF.

In DNA, the CDR3 is TGTGCCAGCAGCCAACAACCCTTAGGACAGGGAAACTATGGCTACACCTTC. Translation gives CASSQQPLGQGNYGYTF. V usage is TRBV4-2 and J usage is TRBJ1-2; 8 bases line up with TRBD1. V shed 2 bases and J 2 bases; nucleotides not matched to a gene: 10. Per the germline V gene, CDR1 is LGHNA and CDR2 is YNFKEQ. The CDR3 has 17 amino acids.

The chain has TRBV9 and TRBJ2-3, with 8 bases that match TRBD2. This CDR3 comprises 16 residues. Trimming took 3 bases from V and 2 from J; bases not matched to a gene: 8. Germline CDR1 SGDLS, CDR2 YYNGEE. CDR3 nucleotides: TGTGCCAGCAGCGCCCTCGGTAGCGGGAACACAGATACGCAGTATTTT. Translated, it gives CASSALGSGNTDTQYF.

The V gene is TRBV7-9, the J gene TRBJ2-5; 13 bases line up with TRBD2. The germline CDR1 and CDR2 sequences are SEHNR and FQNEAQ (reference sequence). J was trimmed by 1 base and V by 5 bases; bases with no gene match: 16. The CDR3 runs 20 residues. CDR3 DNA: TGTGCCAGCAGCACGCGACCTCCGGGACTAGCGGGGTGGGTCCAAGAGACCCAGTACTTC. Its translation: CASSTRPPGLAGWVQETQYF.

This chain links TRBV30 with TRBJ1-3; D unresolved. V was trimmed by 1 base and J by 3 bases, leaving 10 bases between them. The CDR3 totals 14 residues. Germline V lookup: CDR1 GTSNPN, CDR2 SVGIG (reference sequence). CDR3 DNA sequence: TGTGCCTGGAGTGCGGGAGTAGGTGGAAACACCATATATTTT. This codes for CAWSAGVGGNTIYF.

The V call is TRBV5-1, the J call TRBJ1-2, with a tentative D call TRBD1 (6 bases). CDR1 SGHRS and CDR2 YFSETQ come from the germline V gene. V lost 1 base and J 7 bases, leaving 14 bases between the germline ends. This CDR3 has 14 amino acids. In nucleotides, the CDR3 is TGCGCCAGCAGCTTGTTGGGGGGGCAAGTTGGCTACACCTTC. This codes for CASSLLGGQVGYTF.

The chain employs TRBV7-3 and TRBJ2-1, with TRBD2 identical over 13 bases. J was trimmed by 9 bases and V by 2 bases; bases with no gene match: 7. Germline V gene data show CDR1 as SGHTA and CDR2 as FQGTGA. The CDR3 runs 16 residues. The DNA of the CDR3 is TGTGCCAGCAGCTTATCCACTAGCGGGGGGGCCTCTGAGCAGTTCTTC. It yields the protein CASSLSTSGGASEQFF.

V is TRBV7-2 and J is TRBJ2-4; D not resolved. Trimming took 5 bases from V and 1 from J, leaving 9 bases between them. From germline, CDR1 is SGHTA and CDR2 FQGNSA. This CDR3 is 14 amino acids long. CDR3 DNA: TGTGCCAGCAGCGTTCAGGCGGCCAAAAACATTCAGTACTTC. It yields the protein CASSVQAAKNIQYF.

The chain joins TRBV25-1 to TRBJ2-3, with D uncertain. Germline V gene lookup returns CDR1 MGHDK and CDR2 SYGVNS. The CDR3 contains 14 residues. Between the trimmed V and J ends, which lost 3 bases and 4 bases, there was a span of 11 bases. CDR3 loop: CASSEPGVADTQYF. In DNA form, the CDR3 reads TGTGCCAGCAGTGAGCCGGGTGTCGCAGATACGCAGTATTTT.

The chain couples TRBV11-2 to TRBJ2-1; 11 positions match TRBD1. The trim removed 0 bases at V and 3 bases at J, leaving 4 bases unmatched. The CDR3 has 17 residues. Germline CDR1 SGHAT, CDR2 FQNNGV. DNA of the CDR3: TGTGCCAGCAGCTTAGATCGAGGGACAGGGGGCTACAATGAGCAGTTCTTC. It codes for CASSLDRGTGGYNEQFF.

This clone was picked up a small number of times. CDR3 sequence (DNA): TGTGCCAGTAGTATAGATCACGATCGGCGCGGGGTTGTTGGCTACACCTTC. Encoded protein: CASSIDHDRRGVVGYTF. The chain employs TRBV19 and TRBJ1-2; no reliable D call. CDR1 is LNHDA, CDR2 SQIVND, per germline (reference sequence). The V gene lost 0 bases and the J gene lost 7 bases, with 21 bases spanning the gap. This CDR3 spans 17 amino acids.

In this sample, this clone turned up once. The V and J genes are TRBV11-3 and TRBJ2-3, with 10 bases aligning to TRBD2. Germline V gene sequence: CDR1 SGHNT, CDR2 YENEEA. The CDR3 sequence is 16 residues long. Trimming took 5 bases from V and 2 from J; bases not matched to a gene: 7. The CDR3: CASSIRSGRATDTQYF. The CDR3 DNA reads TGTGCCAGCAGCATTAGGAGCGGGAGGGCCACAGATACGCAGTATTTT.

The rearrangement uses TRBV7-3 and TRBJ2-3; no definite D call. Germline-derived CDR1 and CDR2 are SGHTA and FQGTGA. This CDR3 region has 14 residues. Trimming took 4 bases from V and 0 from J, leaving 8 bases between them. The CDR3 spells CASSSDFSTDTQYF. DNA for the CDR3: TGTGCCAGCAGCTCAGACTTTAGCACAGATACGCAGTATTTT.

V usage is TRBV9 and J usage is TRBJ2-3, with 7 bases matching TRBD2. The CDR3 spans 15 residues. Germline CDR1 SGDLS, CDR2 YYNGEE. J lost 4 bases, V lost 0 bases, and 5 bases had no gene match. CDR3 loop: CASSVVQAGADTQYF. The CDR3 DNA reads as TGTGCCAGCAGCGTAGTACAGGCGGGGGCAGATACGCAGTATTTT.

The V and J genes are TRBV9 and TRBJ1-2; the match to TRBD1 covers 7 bases. This CDR3 has 14 amino acids. Per the germline V gene, CDR1 is SGDLS and CDR2 is YYNGEE. J was trimmed by 2 bases and V by 0 bases; bases with no gene match: 1. The CDR3 region is CASSVEDRNYGYTF. CDR3 coding DNA: TGTGCCAGCAGCGTAGAGGACAGGAACTATGGCTACACCTTC.

This clone was observed a single time. The chain employs TRBV28 and TRBJ1-2; no reliable D call. The germline V gene has CDR1 MDHEN and CDR2 SYDVKM. The CDR3 length is 15 residues. V lost 5 bases to trimming and J lost 1 base, with 14 bases between them. CDR3 in amino acids: CASSPSAPGNYGYTF. The CDR3 nucleotides are TGTGCCAGCAGTCCCTCCGCTCCCGGTAACTATGGCTACACCTTC.